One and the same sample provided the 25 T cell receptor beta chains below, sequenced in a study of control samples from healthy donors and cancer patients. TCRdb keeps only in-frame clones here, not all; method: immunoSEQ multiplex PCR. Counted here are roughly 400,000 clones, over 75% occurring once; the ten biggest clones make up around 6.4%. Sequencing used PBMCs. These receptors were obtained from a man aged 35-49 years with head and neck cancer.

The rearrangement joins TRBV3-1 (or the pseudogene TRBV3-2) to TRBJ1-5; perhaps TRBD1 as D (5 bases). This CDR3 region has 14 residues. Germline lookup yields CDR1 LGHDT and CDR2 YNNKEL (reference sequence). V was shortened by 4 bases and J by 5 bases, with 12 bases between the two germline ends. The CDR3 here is CASSPGPVDQPQHF. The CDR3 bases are TGTGCCAGCAGCCCGGGGCCTGTGGATCAGCCCCAGCATTTT.

The CDR3 protein is CASSDRPTRPTDTQYF. The CDR3 nucleotides read TGCGCCAGCAGTGATCGACCGACAAGGCCCACAGATACGCAGTATTTT. This chain joins TRBV10-2 and TRBJ2-3; D gene uncertain. The CDR3 covers 16 residues. V was pared by 3 bases and J by 2 bases, with 15 bases between. From germline, CDR1 is WSHSY and CDR2 SAAADI.

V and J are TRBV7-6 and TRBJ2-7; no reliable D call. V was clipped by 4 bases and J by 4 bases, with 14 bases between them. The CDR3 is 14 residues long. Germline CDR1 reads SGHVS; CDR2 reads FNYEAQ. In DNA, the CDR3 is TGTGCCAGCAGCTACAACAGCGCCGGTTACGAGCAGTACTTC. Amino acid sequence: CASSYNSAGYEQYF.

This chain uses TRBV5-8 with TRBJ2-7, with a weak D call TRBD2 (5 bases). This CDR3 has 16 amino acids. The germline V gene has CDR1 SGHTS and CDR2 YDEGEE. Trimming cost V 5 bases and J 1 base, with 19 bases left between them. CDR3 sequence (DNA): TGTGCCAGCAGTGCCTCCGTTTGGGCGGGTTCCTACGAGCAGTACTTC. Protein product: CASSASVWAGSYEQYF.

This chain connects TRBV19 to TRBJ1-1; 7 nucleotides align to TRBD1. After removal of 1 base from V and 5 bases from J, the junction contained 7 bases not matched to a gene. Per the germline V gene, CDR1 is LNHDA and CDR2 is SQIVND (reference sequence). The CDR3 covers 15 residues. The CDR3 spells CASSIGYRGGTEAFF. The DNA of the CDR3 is TGTGCCAGTAGTATAGGGTACAGGGGAGGGACTGAAGCTTTCTTT.

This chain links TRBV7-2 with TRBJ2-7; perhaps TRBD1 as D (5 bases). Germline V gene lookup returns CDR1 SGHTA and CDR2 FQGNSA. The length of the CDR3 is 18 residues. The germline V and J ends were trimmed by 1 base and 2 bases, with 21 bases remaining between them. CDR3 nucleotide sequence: TGTGCCAGCAGCTTAGGGGGCAGGGCCGATGGAGATACCTACGAGCAGTACTTC. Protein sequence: CASSLGGRADGDTYEQYF. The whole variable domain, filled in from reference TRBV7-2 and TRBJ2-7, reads GAGVSQSPSNKVTEKGKDVELRCDPISGHTALYWYRQSLGQGLEFLIYFQGNSAPDKSGLPSDRFSAERTGGSVSTLTIQRTQQEDSAVYLCASSLGGRADGDTYEQYFGPGTRLTVT.

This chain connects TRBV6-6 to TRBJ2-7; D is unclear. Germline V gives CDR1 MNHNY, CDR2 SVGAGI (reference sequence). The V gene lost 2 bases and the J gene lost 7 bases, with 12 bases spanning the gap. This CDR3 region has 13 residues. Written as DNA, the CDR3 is TGTGCCAGCAGTTACGGGGATGGGTGGGAGCAGTACTTC. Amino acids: CASSYGDGWEQYF.

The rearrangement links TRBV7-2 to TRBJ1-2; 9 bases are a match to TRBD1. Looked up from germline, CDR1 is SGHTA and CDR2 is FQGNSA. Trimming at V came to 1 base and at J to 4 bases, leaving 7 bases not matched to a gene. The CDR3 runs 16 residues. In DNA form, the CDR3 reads TGTGCCAGCAGCTTAGTGACAGGACAGGGGAGCTATGGCTACACCTTC. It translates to CASSLVTGQGSYGYTF.

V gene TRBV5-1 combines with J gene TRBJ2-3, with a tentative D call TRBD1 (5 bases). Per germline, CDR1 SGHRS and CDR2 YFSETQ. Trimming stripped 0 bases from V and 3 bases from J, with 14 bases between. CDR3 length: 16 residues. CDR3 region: CASSLGGQGLTDTQYF. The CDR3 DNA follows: TGCGCCAGCAGCTTGGGTGGCCAGGGCCTAACAGATACGCAGTATTTT.

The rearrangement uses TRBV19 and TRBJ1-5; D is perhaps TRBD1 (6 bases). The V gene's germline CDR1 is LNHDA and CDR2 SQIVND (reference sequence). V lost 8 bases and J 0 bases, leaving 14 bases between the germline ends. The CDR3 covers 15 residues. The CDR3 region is CASPWDTDSNQPQHF. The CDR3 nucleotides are TGTGCCAGTCCCTGGGACACCGATAGCAATCAGCCCCAGCATTTT.

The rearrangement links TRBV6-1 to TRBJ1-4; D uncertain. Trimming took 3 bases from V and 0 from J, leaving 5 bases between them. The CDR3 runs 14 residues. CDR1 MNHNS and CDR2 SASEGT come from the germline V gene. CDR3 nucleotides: TGTGCCAGCAGTGACGGTGCAACTAATGAAAAACTGTTTTTT. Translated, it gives CASSDGATNEKLFF.

CDR3 loop: CASSPRPGGNTEAFF. The CDR3 region has the DNA TGTGCCAGTAGTCCCCGGCCTGGGGGGAACACTGAAGCTTTCTTT. This chain joins TRBV19 and TRBJ1-1, with D maybe TRBD1 (5 bases). Looked up from germline, CDR1 is LNHDA and CDR2 is SQIVND (reference sequence). Between the trimmed V and J ends, which lost 5 bases and 1 base, there was a span of 14 bases. The CDR3 runs to 15 residues.

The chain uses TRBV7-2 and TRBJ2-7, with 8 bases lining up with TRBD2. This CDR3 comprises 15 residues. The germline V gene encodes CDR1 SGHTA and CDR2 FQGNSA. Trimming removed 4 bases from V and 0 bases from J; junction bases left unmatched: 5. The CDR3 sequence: CASSWQGTSSYEQYF. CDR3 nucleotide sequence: TGTGCCAGCAGCTGGCAGGGGACTAGCTCCTACGAGCAGTACTTC.

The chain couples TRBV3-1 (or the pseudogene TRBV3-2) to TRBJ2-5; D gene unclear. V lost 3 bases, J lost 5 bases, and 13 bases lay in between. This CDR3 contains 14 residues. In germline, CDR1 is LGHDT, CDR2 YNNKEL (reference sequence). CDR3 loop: CASSQNSFRETQYF. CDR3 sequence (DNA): TGTGCCAGCAGCCAGAACTCCTTCCGGGAGACCCAGTACTTC.

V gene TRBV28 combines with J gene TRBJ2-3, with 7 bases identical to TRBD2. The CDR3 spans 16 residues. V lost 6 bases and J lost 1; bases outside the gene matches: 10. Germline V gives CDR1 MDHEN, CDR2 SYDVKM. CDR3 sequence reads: CASRATALAGTDTQYF. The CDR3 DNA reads TGTGCCAGCAGAGCGACAGCCCTAGCGGGCACAGATACGCAGTATTTT.

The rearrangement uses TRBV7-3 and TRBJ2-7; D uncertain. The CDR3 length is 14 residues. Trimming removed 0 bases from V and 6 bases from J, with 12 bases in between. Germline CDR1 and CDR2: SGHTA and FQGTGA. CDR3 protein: CASSLTGQKSEQYF. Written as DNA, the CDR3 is TGTGCCAGCAGCTTAACTGGGCAGAAGAGCGAGCAGTACTTC.

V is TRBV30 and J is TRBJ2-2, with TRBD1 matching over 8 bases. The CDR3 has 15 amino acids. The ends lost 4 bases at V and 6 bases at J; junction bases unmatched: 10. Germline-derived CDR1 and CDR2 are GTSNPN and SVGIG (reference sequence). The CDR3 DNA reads TGTGCCTGGAAGGTCGCAGGGGGCCCGTCCGGGGAGCTGTTTTTT. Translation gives CAWKVAGGPSGELFF.

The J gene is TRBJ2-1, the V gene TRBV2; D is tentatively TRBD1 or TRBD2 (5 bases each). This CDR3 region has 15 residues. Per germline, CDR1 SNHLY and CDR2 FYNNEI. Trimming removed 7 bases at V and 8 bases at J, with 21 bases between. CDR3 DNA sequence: TGTGCCAGCACCCTATCCGGGACGGTTTATGATGAGCAGTTCTTC. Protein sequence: CASTLSGTVYDEQFF.

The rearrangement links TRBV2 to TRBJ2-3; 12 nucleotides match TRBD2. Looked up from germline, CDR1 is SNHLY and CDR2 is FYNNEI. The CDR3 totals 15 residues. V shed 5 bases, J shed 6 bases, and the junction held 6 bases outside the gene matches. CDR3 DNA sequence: TGTGCCAGCAGTCGTCCTAGCGGGAGGGCGGATACGCAGTATTTT. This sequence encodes CASSRPSGRADTQYF. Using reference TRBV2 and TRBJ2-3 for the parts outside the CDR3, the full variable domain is EPEVTQTPSHQVTQMGQEVILRCVPISNHLYFYWYRQILGQKVEFLVSFYNNEISEKSEIFDDQFSVERPDGSNFTLKIRSTKLEDSAMYFCASSRPSGRADTQYFGPGTRLTVL.

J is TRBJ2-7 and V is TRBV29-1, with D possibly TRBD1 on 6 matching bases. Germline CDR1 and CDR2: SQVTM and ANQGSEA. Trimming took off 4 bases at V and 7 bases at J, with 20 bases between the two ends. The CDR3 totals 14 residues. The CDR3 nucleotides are TGCAGCGTTGTACAACGTACAGGGTCGAAGGAGCAGTACTTC. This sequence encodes CSVVQRTGSKEQYF.

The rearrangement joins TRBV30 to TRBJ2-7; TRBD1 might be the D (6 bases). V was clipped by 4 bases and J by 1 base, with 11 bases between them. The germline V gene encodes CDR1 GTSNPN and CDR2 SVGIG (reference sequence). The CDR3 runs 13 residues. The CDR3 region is CAWNEGGSYEQYF. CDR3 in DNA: TGTGCCTGGAATGAAGGGGGTTCCTACGAGCAGTACTTC.

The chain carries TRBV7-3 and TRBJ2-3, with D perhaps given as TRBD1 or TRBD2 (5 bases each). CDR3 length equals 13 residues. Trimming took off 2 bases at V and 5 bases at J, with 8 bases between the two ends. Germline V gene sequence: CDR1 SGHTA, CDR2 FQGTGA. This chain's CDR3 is CASSLSRGDTQYF. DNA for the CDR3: TGTGCCAGCAGCTTATCGAGGGGAGATACGCAGTATTTT.

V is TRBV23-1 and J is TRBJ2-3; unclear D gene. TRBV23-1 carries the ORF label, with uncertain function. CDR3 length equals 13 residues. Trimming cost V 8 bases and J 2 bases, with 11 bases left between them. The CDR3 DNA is TGCGCCAGCCCAACGTGGGTCACAGATACGCAGTATTTT. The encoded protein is CASPTWVTDTQYF.

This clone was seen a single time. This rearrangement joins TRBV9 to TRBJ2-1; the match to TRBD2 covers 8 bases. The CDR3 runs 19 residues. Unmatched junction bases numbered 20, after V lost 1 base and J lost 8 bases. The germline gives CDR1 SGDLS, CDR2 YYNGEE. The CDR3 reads CASSVFPIGGTSLFYEQFF. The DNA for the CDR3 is TGTGCCAGCAGCGTATTTCCTATAGGGGGGACTAGTTTGTTCTATGAGCAGTTCTTC.

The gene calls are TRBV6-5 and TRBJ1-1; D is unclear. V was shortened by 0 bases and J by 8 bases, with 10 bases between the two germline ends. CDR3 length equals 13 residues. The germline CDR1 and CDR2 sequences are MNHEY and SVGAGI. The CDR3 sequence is CASSYSVDVEAFF. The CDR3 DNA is TGTGCCAGCAGTTACTCCGTAGACGTCGAAGCTTTCTTT.